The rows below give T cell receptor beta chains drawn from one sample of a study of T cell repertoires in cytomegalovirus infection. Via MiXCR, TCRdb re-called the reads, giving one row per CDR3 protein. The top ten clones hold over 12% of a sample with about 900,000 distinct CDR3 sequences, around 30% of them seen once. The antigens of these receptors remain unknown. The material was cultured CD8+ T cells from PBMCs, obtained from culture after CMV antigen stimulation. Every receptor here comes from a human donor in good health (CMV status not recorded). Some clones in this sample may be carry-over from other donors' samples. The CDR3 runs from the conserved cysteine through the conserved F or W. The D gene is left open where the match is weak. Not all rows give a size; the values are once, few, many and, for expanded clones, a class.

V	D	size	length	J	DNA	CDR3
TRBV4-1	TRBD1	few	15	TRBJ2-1	TGCGCCAGCAGCCTGGACAGGGGAAAGTACAATGAGCAGTTCTTC	CASSLDRGKYNEQFF
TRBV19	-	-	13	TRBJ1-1	TGTGCCAGTAGTATAGGTGCAGGGTCAGAAGCTTTCTTT	CASSIGAGSEAFF
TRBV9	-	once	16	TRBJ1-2	TGTGCCAGCAGCGTAGCGAAGGACAGCCCAAGTTATGGCTACACCTTC	CASSVAKDSPSYGYTF
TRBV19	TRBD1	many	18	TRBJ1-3	TGTGCCAGTAGTACCGGGACAGCCACGACAGTCTCTGGAAACACCATATATTTT	CASSTGTATTVSGNTIYF
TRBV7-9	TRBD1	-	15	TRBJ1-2	TGTGCCAGCAGCCCTAATCCGGACAGGGCAAATGGCTACACCTTC	CASSPNPDRANGYTF
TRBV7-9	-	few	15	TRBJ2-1	TGTGCCAGCAGCTCGCCGGGACTCAAGCTCGATGAGCAGTTCTTC	CASSSPGLKLDEQFF
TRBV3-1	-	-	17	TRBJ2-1	TGTGCCAGCAGCCAAGATAAGGGACCCTACGTCCACAATGAGCAGTTCTTC	CASSQDKGPYVHNEQFF
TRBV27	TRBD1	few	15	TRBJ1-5	TGTGCCAGCAGTCCAGGGACAGGGGGTTTACAGCCCCAGCATTTT	CASSPGTGGLQPQHF
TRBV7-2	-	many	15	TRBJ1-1	TGTGCCAGCAGCCCCCCCGCAGGGGAGTACACTGAAGCTTTCTTT	CASSPPAGEYTEAFF
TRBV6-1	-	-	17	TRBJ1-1	TGTGCCAGCAGTGAATACGTGGGCGGGGGGCAAGACACTGAAGCTTTCTTT	CASSEYVGGGQDTEAFF
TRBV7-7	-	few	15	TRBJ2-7	TGTGCTAGCAGCTTAGGCCGGGACTCGTCCTACGAGCAGTACTTC	CASSLGRDSSYEQYF
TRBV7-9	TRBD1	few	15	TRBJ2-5	TGTGCCAGCGGGGAACAGGGGGCGAAGTCAGAGACCCAGTACTTC	CASGEQGAKSETQYF
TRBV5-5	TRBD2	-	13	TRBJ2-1	TGTGCCAGCAGCTTGTGGGGGGGCAATGAGCAGTTCTTC	CASSLWGGNEQFF
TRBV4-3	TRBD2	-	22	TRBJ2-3	TGCGCCAGCAGCCAAGATCGATCGACTAGCGGGGGTTTAGACTCTAGCACAGATACGCAGTATTTT	CASSQDRSTSGGLDSSTDTQYF
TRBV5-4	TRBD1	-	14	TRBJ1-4	TGTGCCAGCAGCTCGCAGGGGGTCGGCGAAAAACTGTTTTTT	CASSSQGVGEKLFF
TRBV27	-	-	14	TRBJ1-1	TGTGCCAGCAGTTTAACTCTCGCGGGCACTGAAGCTTTCTTT	CASSLTLAGTEAFF